A single sample is the source of the 22 T cell receptor beta chains below, sequenced in a study of blood T cell repertoires in COVID-19. Profiled with immunoSEQ multiplex PCR; TCRdb holds only in-frame clones, not every one. The profile shows roughly 270,000 clones, around 90% of them singletons. Sequenced input: peripheral blood. Receptors originate from a man younger than 35 with active or convalescent COVID-19.

This chain links TRBV27 with TRBJ2-2, with 8 positions matching TRBD1. Trimming removed 2 bases from V and 6 bases from J; junction bases left unmatched: 5. Germline CDR1 reads MNHEY; CDR2 reads SMNVEV (reference sequence). The CDR3 covers 15 residues. CDR3 in DNA: TGTGCCAGCAGTTTAAGGGGACAGGTTCCCGGGGAGCTGTTTTTT. Translation: CASSLRGQVPGELFF.

V is TRBV2 and J is TRBJ1-4; 8 bases match TRBD1. V shed 6 bases and J 4 bases; nucleotides not matched to a gene: 4. Germline V lookup: CDR1 SNHLY, CDR2 FYNNEI. This CDR3 has 14 amino acids. DNA for the CDR3: TGTGCCAGCAGCCTACAGGGGGGTAATGAAAAACTGTTTTTT. It yields the protein CASSLQGGNEKLFF.

This clone was counted once. The genes are TRBV6-1 and TRBJ1-1; the D gene is possibly TRBD1 (6 bases). V shed 3 bases and J shed 5 bases, with 10 bases lying between them. This CDR3 is 13 amino acids long. From germline, CDR1 is MNHNS and CDR2 SASEGT. CDR3 sequence: CASSDNRVTEAFF. In DNA form, the CDR3 reads TGTGCCAGCAGTGACAACAGGGTTACTGAAGCTTTCTTT.

The chain carries TRBV5-4 and TRBJ1-1, with TRBD1 matching 8 bases. The CDR3 totals 18 residues. V gave up 4 bases and J gave up 4 bases; unmatched junction bases: 18. Germline-derived CDR1 and CDR2 are SGHNT and YYREEE (reference sequence). As DNA, the CDR3 is TGTGCCAGCAGCCCCCTATGGGGCCCGACAGGGGACGGCACTGAAGCTTTCTTT. Translating it yields CASSPLWGPTGDGTEAFF.

The V gene is TRBV27, the J gene TRBJ2-1; the D gene is possibly TRBD2 (6 bases). Germline loops: CDR1 MNHEY, CDR2 SMNVEV (reference sequence). This CDR3 is 14 amino acids long. V was trimmed by 2 bases and J by 6 bases, leaving 11 bases between them. The CDR3 sequence: CASSLRGTGNEQFF. The CDR3 coding sequence is TGTGCCAGCAGTTTACGGGGGACGGGCAATGAGCAGTTCTTC.

The V call is TRBV10-3, the J call TRBJ1-5, with 10 bases identical to TRBD1. V shed 5 bases and J 7 bases; nucleotides not matched to a gene: 5. The CDR3 contains 14 residues. The germline V gene encodes CDR1 ENHRY and CDR2 SYGVKD. CDR3 coding DNA: TGTGCCATCAGTTCCGGGACAGGGGACCAGCCCCAGCATTTT. This translates into CAISSGTGDQPQHF.

Notes on this clone: Germline and junction disagree at one end, which may indicate a read error. The V gene is TRBV13, the J gene TRBJ1-2, with TRBD1 matching 10 bases. The CDR3 runs 17 residues. Germline CDR1 reads PRHDT; CDR2 reads FYEKMQ (reference sequence). DNA for the CDR3: TGTGCCAGCATGAGGTCCCCCCCGGGACAGGGGTCTCATGGCCACACCTTC. Its protein product is CASMRSPPGQGSHGHTF.

The gene calls are TRBV5-5 and TRBJ2-5; 10 nucleotides align to TRBD2. The V segment lost 4 bases and the J segment 2 bases; nucleotides outside the gene matches: 8. Per the germline V gene, CDR1 is SGHKS and CDR2 is YYEKEE (reference sequence). The CDR3 has 16 amino acids. The CDR3 here is CASSLKPGLAQETQYF. The CDR3 nucleotides are TGTGCCAGCAGCCTCAAACCGGGACTAGCGCAAGAGACCCAGTACTTC.

This clone has just one count. This chain joins TRBV2 and TRBJ2-3, with D perhaps TRBD1 (6 bases). CDR1 is SNHLY and CDR2 is FYNNEI in the germline V gene. Trimming stripped 10 bases from V and 7 bases from J, with 21 bases between. The CDR3 has 14 residues. In nucleotides, the CDR3 is TGTGCCATTAGGGACCCCGGAAGGGGGAATACGCAGTATTTT. Encoded protein: CAIRDPGRGNTQYF. Full variable domain (outside the CDR3, taken from reference TRBV2 and TRBJ2-3): EPEVTQTPSHQVTQMGQEVILRCVPISNHLYFYWYRQILGQKVEFLVSFYNNEISEKSEIFDDQFSVERPDGSNFTLKIRSTKLEDSAMYFCAIRDPGRGNTQYFGPGTRLTVL.

This chain connects TRBV11-2 to TRBJ1-6; 8 bases are a match to TRBD1. J gave up 14 bases and V 5 bases, and 11 bases lay outside the gene matches. Germline values: CDR1 SGHAT, CDR2 FQNNGV. The CDR3 consists of 14 residues. The CDR3 sequence is CASSPGTGGSTLHF. Written as DNA, the CDR3 is TGTGCCAGCAGCCCTGGGACAGGCGGTTCGACCCTCCACTTT. The variable domain in full, with the rest retrieved from reference TRBV11-2 and TRBJ1-6, is EAGVAQSPRYKIIEKRQSVAFWCNPISGHATLYWYQQILGQGPKLLIQFQNNGVVDDSQLPKDRFSAERLKGVDSTLKIQPAKLEDSAVYLCASSPGTGGSTLHFGNGTRLTVT.

This rearrangement joins TRBV12-5 to TRBJ1-4, with 7 nucleotides matching TRBD1. V shed 2 bases, J shed 0 bases, and the junction held 9 bases outside the gene matches. This CDR3 spans 18 amino acids. In germline, CDR1 is LGHNT, CDR2 FRNRAP. The CDR3: CASGLWGQFAATNEKLFF. The CDR3 coding sequence is TGTGCTAGTGGTTTGTGGGGACAGTTCGCTGCAACTAATGAAAAACTGTTTTTT.

The chain is built from TRBV21-1 and TRBJ2-7; the listed D gene, TRBD2, was not tested against the DNA. TRBV21-1 is a known pseudogene. The CDR3 is made up of 17 amino acids. CDR3 protein: CASSAVSSGGASWEQYF. The CDR3 coding sequence is TGTGCCAGCAGCGCAGTCTCTAGCGGGGGGGCGTCTTGGGAGCAGTACTTC.

The rearrangement joins TRBV5-4 to TRBJ2-1; 8 nucleotides align to TRBD2. In germline, CDR1 is SGHNT, CDR2 YYREEE (reference sequence). V lost 0 bases to trimming and J lost 5 bases; unmatched junction nucleotides: 7. This CDR3 is built from 16 residues. CDR3 protein: CASSLAVAGKNNEQFF. The DNA for the CDR3 is TGTGCCAGCAGCTTGGCCGTAGCGGGGAAGAACAATGAGCAGTTCTTC. The whole variable domain, filled in from reference TRBV5-4 and TRBJ2-1, reads ETGVTQSPTHLIKTRGQQVTLRCSSQSGHNTVSWYQQALGQGPQFIFQYYREEENGRGNFPPRFSGLQFPNYSSELNVNALELDDSALYLCASSLAVAGKNNEQFFGPGTRLTVL.

The DNA of the CDR3 is TGCGCCAGCAGTGAGGGGACAGGAGGGCAAGAGACCCAGTACTTC. It is translated as CASSEGTGGQETQYF. The chain combines TRBV5-1 with TRBJ2-5, with 8 bases matching TRBD1. The CDR3 is 15 residues long. Losses at the gene ends were 5 bases for V and 2 bases for J; bases not matched to a gene: 8. Germline V CDR1 and CDR2: SGHRS, YFSETQ.

The V and J genes are TRBV7-6 and TRBJ1-3; D not resolved. Germline CDR1 is SGHVS and CDR2 is FNYEAQ. The V gene lost 1 base and the J gene lost 3 bases, with 13 bases spanning the gap. The CDR3 is 16 residues long. The CDR3 loop is CASSLDRAGLGNTIYF. The CDR3 coding sequence is TGTGCCAGCAGCTTAGATCGTGCAGGACTTGGAAACACCATATATTTT.

The V call is TRBV18, the J call TRBJ2-3; D unclear. Per germline, CDR1 KGHSH and CDR2 LQKENI. V gave up 1 base and J gave up 0 bases, with 11 bases separating them. The CDR3 totals 16 residues. The DNA of the CDR3 is TGTGCCAGCTCACCACAGAACGGTGGTAGCACAGATACGCAGTATTTT. As protein: CASSPQNGGSTDTQYF.

The gene calls are TRBV9 and TRBJ2-1, with TRBD2 matching over 14 bases. The CDR3 runs 15 residues. Germline V gene sequence: CDR1 SGDLS, CDR2 YYNGEE. V trimming: 4 bases; J trimming: 10 bases; junction bases outside the gene matches: 7. The CDR3, as DNA: TGTGCCAGCAGCCCGGGGACTAGCGGGGGCGGCGAGCAGTTCTTC. Translating it yields CASSPGTSGGGEQFF.

This chain connects TRBV6-2 or TRBV6-3 to TRBJ2-7, with TRBD1 matching over 7 bases. The ends lost 0 bases at V and 7 bases at J; junction bases unmatched: 21. The germline V gene has CDR1 MNHEY and CDR2 SVGEGT. This CDR3 region has 19 residues. The CDR3 loop reads CASSYSLKIGTESPLEQYF. CDR3 DNA sequence: TGTGCCAGCAGTTACTCATTAAAAATTGGGACAGAAAGCCCATTGGAGCAGTACTTC.

The CDR3 is CASSLDRGGYTF. The CDR3 nucleotides are TGTGCCAGCAGCTTGGACAGGGGAGGCTACACCTTC. The chain employs TRBV6-5 and TRBJ1-2; the match to TRBD1 covers 9 bases. The trim removed 6 bases at V and 8 bases at J, leaving 4 bases unmatched. This CDR3 has 12 residues. Germline CDR1 and CDR2: MNHEY and SVGAGI.

The chain uses TRBV21-1 and TRBJ2-1; no check of the table's D call, TRBD2, against the DNA was made. TRBV21-1 is noted as a pseudogene. This CDR3 has 13 residues. The CDR3 region is CARVETGLIEQFF. The CDR3 DNA sequence: TGTGCCCGAGTAGAAACGGGTTTGATTGAGCAGTTCTTC.

The chain uses TRBV5-6 and TRBJ1-2; 8 bases match TRBD1. Trimming removed 2 bases from V and 8 bases from J; junction bases left unmatched: 5. Germline values: CDR1 SGHDT, CDR2 YYEEEE. This CDR3 is built from 13 residues. CDR3 in DNA: TGTGCCAGCAGCTTAGCGACAGGGGCGGGCTACACCTTC. Translation: CASSLATGAGYTF.

The J gene is TRBJ1-1, the V gene TRBV6-5, with unresolved D. Germline V gene sequence: CDR1 MNHEY, CDR2 SVGAGI. The CDR3 runs to 14 residues. V was pared by 5 bases and J by 1 base, with 11 bases between. The CDR3 region is CASSRPTQNTEAFF. The DNA for the CDR3 is TGTGCCAGCAGTCGGCCGACACAGAACACTGAAGCTTTCTTT.